What follows are 5 T cell receptor beta chains derived from one specimen sequenced in a study of identical twins. TCRdb analysed the 5' RACE reads with MiXCR anew, one entry per CDR3 protein. The table lists about 890,000 distinct CDR3 sequences, 10% to 15% of them singletons. The sample also formed part of further work on yellow fever vaccine responses in identical twins.

Specimen: PBMCs. The origin of the receptors is a woman aged 18-30 years in good health.

The J gene is TRBJ2-3, the V gene TRBV7-6; unclear D gene. The CDR3 extends over 18 amino acids. Germline values: CDR1 SGHVS, CDR2 FNYEAQ. Trimming cost V 0 bases and J 0 bases, with 16 bases left between them. CDR3 region: CASSLAPWAIKSTDTQYF. The DNA for the CDR3 is TGTGCCAGCAGCTTAGCCCCCTGGGCTATAAAAAGCACAGATACGCAGTATTTT.

The V call is TRBV29-1, the J call TRBJ2-3, with TRBD1 matching over 8 bases. The CDR3 extends over 15 amino acids. The V segment lost 2 bases and the J segment 3 bases; nucleotides outside the gene matches: 7. Germline-derived CDR1 and CDR2 are SQVTM and ANQGSEA. CDR3 nucleotides: TGCAGCGTTGAAAGGACAGGGAGAGGGACAGATACGCAGTATTTT. Protein: CSVERTGRGTDTQYF.

This clonotype was counted a single time. The rearrangement joins TRBV19 to TRBJ2-1; TRBD2 is a possible D gene (6 bases). This CDR3 is built from 19 residues. From germline, CDR1 is LNHDA and CDR2 SQIVND (reference sequence). With 4 bases removed from V and 3 bases from J, the gap between germline ends came to 25 bases. In nucleotides, the CDR3 is TGTGCCAGTAGTACCATCTGGGGGGACGTAAACAGCGGCTACAATGAGCAGTTCTTC. Translation gives CASSTIWGDVNSGYNEQFF.

The gene calls are TRBV15 and TRBJ2-7; 10 bases agree with TRBD1. V trimming: 5 bases; J trimming: 6 bases; junction bases outside the gene matches: 4. The CDR3 covers 13 residues. CDR1 is LNHNV and CDR2 is YYDKDF in the germline V gene (reference sequence). The CDR3 region has the DNA TGTGCCACCAGCCCGTGGACAGGGGGCGAGCAGTACGTC. Translation gives CATSPWTGGEQYV.

The chain combines TRBV3-1 with TRBJ2-1; no firm D call. CDR3 size: 15 residues. V shed 4 bases and J shed 0 bases, with 10 bases lying between them. Germline CDR1 and CDR2: LGHDT and YNNKEL (reference sequence). In DNA, the CDR3 is TGTGCCAGCAGCCCGGTGCTTTTCTCCTACAATGAGCAGTTCTTC. It specifies CASSPVLFSYNEQFF.